This TCR beta chain originates from a study of identical twins. Notes on the study in general: Twin-shared out-of-frame alpha sequences were enriched for low generation probability.

In regard to this clonotype: Its antigen is still unknown.

With template switching, a universal primer site was added, and the cDNA carried unique molecular identifiers. TCRdb reanalysed the 5' RACE reads using MiXCR and keeps one entry per CDR3 protein. This repertoire shows 350,000 or so distinct CDR3 sequences, roughly 9% found once; its top ten account for roughly 8.9%. The sequence was collected from a woman aged 50 to 65 in good health. The sample was naive T cells sorted from blood.

Here the CDR3 reads CASSLGQGHEQYV. The CDR3 DNA reads TGTGCCAGCAGCCTGGGACAGGGACACGAGCAGTACGTC. The chain is built from TRBV3-1 and TRBJ2-7, with 9 nucleotides matching TRBD1. The germline CDR1 and CDR2 sequences are LGHDT and YNNKEL (reference sequence). With 4 bases clipped from V and 5 bases from J, the junction kept 3 bases outside the gene matches. The length of the CDR3 is 13 residues.